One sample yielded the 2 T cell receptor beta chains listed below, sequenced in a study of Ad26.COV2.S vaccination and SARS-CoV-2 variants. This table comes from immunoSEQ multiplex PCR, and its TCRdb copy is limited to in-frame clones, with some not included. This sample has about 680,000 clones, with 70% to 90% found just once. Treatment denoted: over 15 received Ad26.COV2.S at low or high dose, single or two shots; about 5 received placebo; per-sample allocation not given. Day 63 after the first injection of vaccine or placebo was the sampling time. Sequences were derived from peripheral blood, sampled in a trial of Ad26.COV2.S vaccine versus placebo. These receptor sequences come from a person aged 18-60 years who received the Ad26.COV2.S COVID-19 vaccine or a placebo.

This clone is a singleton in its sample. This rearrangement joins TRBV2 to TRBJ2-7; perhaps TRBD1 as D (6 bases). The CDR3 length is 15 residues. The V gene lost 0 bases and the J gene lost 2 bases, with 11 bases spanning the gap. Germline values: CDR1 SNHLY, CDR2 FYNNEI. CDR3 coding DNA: TGTGCCAGCAGTGAAGCGCCAGGGGAACCCTACGAGCAGTACTTC. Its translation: CASSEAPGEPYEQYF.

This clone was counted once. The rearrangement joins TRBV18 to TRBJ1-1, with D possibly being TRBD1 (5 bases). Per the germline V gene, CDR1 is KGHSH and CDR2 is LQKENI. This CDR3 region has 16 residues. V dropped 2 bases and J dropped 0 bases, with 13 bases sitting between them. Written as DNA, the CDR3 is TGTGCCAGCTCACCAATGACAGCTGCCATGAACACTGAAGCTTTCTTT. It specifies CASSPMTAAMNTEAFF. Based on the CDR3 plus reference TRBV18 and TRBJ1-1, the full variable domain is NAGVMQNPRHLVRRRGQEARLRCSPMKGHSHVYWYRQLPEEGLKFMVYLQKENIIDESGMPKERFSAEFPKEGPSILRIQQVVRGDSAAYFCASSPMTAAMNTEAFFGQGTRLTVV.